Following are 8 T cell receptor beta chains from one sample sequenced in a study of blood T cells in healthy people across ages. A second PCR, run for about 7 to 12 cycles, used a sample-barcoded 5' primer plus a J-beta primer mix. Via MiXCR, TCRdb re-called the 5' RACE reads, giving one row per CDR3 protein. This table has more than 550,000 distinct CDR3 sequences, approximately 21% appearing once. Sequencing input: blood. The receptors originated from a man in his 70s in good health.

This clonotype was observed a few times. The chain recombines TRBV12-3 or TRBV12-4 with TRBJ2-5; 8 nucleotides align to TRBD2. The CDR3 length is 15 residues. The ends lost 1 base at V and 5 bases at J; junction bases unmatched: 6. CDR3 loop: CASSLDGTSGETQYF. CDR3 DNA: TGTGCCAGCAGTTTAGATGGGACTAGTGGCGAGACCCAGTACTTC.

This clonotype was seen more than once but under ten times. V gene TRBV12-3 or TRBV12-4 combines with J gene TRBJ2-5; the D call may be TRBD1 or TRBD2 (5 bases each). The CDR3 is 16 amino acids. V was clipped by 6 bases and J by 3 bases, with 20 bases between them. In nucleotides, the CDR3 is TGTGCCAGCAGCCCTACCGTCGGGACGCCCAAAGAGACCCAGTACTTC. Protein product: CASSPTVGTPKETQYF.

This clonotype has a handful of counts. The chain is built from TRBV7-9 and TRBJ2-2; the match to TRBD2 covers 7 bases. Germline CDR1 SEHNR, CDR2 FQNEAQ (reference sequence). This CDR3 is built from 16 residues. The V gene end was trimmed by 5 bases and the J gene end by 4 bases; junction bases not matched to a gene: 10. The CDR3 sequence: CASSPAGGSITGELFF. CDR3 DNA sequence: TGTGCCAGCAGCCCTGCTGGCGGGAGCATCACCGGGGAGCTGTTTTTT. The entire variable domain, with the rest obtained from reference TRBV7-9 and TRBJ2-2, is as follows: DTGVSQNPRHKITKRGQNVTFRCDPISEHNRLYWYRQTLGQGPEFLTYFQNEAQLEKSRLLSDRFSAERPKGSFSTLEIQRTEQGDSAMYLCASSPAGGSITGELFFGEGSRLTVL.

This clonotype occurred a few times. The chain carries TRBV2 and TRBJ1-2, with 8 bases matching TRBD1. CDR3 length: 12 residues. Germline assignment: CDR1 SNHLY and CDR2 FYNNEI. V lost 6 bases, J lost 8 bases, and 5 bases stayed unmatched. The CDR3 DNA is TGTGCCAGCAGGGGAGGACAGGGCGGCTACACCTTC. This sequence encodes CASRGGQGGYTF.

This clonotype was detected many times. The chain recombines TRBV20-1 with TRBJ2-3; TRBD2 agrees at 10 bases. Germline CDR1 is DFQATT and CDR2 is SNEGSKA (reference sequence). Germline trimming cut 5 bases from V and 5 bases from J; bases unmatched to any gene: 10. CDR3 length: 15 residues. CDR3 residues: CSAPPAGGQKDTQYF. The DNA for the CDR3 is TGCAGTGCTCCCCCAGCGGGGGGGCAGAAAGATACGCAGTATTTT.

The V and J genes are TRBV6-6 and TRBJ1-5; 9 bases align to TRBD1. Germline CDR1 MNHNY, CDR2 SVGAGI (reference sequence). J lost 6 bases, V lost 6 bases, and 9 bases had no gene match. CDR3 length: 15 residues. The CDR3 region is CASRPTGGSSQPQHF. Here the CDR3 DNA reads TGTGCCAGCAGACCGACAGGGGGGAGTAGTCAGCCCCAGCATTTT.

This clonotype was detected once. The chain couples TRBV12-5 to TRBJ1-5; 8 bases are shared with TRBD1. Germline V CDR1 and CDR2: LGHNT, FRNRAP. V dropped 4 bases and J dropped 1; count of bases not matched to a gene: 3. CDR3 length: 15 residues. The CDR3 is CASGWGDRSNQPQHF. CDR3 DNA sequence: TGTGCTAGTGGTTGGGGGGACAGGAGCAATCAGCCCCAGCATTTT.

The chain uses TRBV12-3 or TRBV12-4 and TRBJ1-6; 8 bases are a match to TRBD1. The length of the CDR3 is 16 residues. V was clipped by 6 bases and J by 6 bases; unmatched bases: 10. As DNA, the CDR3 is TGTGCCAGCAGCCGCCTTCCGACAGGGGTTAATTCACCCCTCCACTTT. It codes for CASSRLPTGVNSPLHF.